These 27 T cell receptor beta chains came from one sample sequenced in a study of blood T cell repertoires in COVID-19. Only in-frame clones appear in the TCRdb table, and some are missing; sequencing was by immunoSEQ multiplex PCR. This table holds about 64,000 clones, about 76% found once. The sequencing input was peripheral blood. Receptors were obtained from a human donor in a cohort sampled during active COVID-19.

The rearrangement uses TRBV28 and TRBJ1-5; D possibly corresponds to TRBD1 (6 bases). There are 14 residues in the CDR3. The ends were cut back, 10 bases at V and 6 bases at J, with 19 bases in the middle. Per germline, CDR1 MDHEN and CDR2 SYDVKM. The CDR3 loop is CATFSPGGSQPQHF. DNA for the CDR3: TGTGCCACCTTTTCCCCGGGGGGCAGTCAGCCCCAGCATTTT.

The V gene is TRBV28, the J gene TRBJ2-1, with 7 bases fitting TRBD1. The J segment lost 3 bases and the V segment lost 2 bases, leaving 16 bases of the junction unmatched. The CDR3 totals 19 residues. Germline CDR1 is MDHEN and CDR2 is SYDVKM. As DNA, the CDR3 is TGTGCCAGCAGTTTAGAACGTCCGTTGGGGGACAGTGTCTACAATGAGCAGTTCTTC. Translated: CASSLERPLGDSVYNEQFF.

The chain has TRBV11-2 and TRBJ2-7, with D perhaps matching TRBD2 (5 bases). CDR1 and CDR2 from the germline V gene are SGHAT and FQNNGV. This CDR3 spans 14 amino acids. Between the trimmed V and J ends, which lost 0 bases and 3 bases, there was a span of 9 bases. This chain's CDR3 is CASSLDRGDYEQYF. In nucleotides, the CDR3 is TGTGCCAGCAGCTTAGATCGGGGAGACTACGAGCAGTACTTC. Full variable domain (missing parts from reference TRBV11-2 and TRBJ2-7): EAGVAQSPRYKIIEKRQSVAFWCNPISGHATLYWYQQILGQGPKLLIQFQNNGVVDDSQLPKDRFSAERLKGVDSTLKIQPAKLEDSAVYLCASSLDRGDYEQYFGPGTRLTVT.

The rearrangement links TRBV6-5 to TRBJ2-6; D call uncertain. V shed 0 bases and J shed 0 bases, with 6 bases lying between them. CDR1 and CDR2 (germline): MNHEY, SVGAGI. The CDR3 contains 16 residues. The DNA for the CDR3 is TGTGCCAGCAGTTACTCGTTTCGCTCTGGGGCCAACGTCCTGACTTTC. Amino acid sequence: CASSYSFRSGANVLTF.

This clone was recorded once. The chain combines TRBV5-6 with TRBJ1-1; 10 bases are a match to TRBD1. V dropped 9 bases and J dropped 3; count of bases not matched to a gene: 8. The germline gives CDR1 SGHDT, CDR2 YYEEEE. The CDR3 runs to 14 residues. CDR3 region: CATKRQGADTEAFF. CDR3 coding DNA: TGTGCCACCAAAAGACAGGGGGCGGACACTGAAGCTTTCTTT.

V is TRBV28 and J is TRBJ1-4; the match to TRBD1 covers 7 bases. The CDR3 spans 16 residues. Unmatched junction bases numbered 14, after V lost 10 bases and J lost 3 bases. Germline lookup yields CDR1 MDHEN and CDR2 SYDVKM. DNA of the CDR3: TGTGCCACCACAAATCCCCGCAGGGGGGCTAATGAAAAACTGTTTTTT. It translates to CATTNPRRGANEKLFF.

The CDR3 sequence is CASSVGGTLNLANYGYTF. CDR3 nucleotides: TGTGCCAGCAGCGTGGGGGGGACCCTCAACCTCGCTAACTATGGCTACACCTTC. The V call is TRBV9, the J call TRBJ1-2; D may be TRBD1 (5 bases). Germline CDR1 reads SGDLS; CDR2 reads YYNGEE. This CDR3 spans 18 amino acids. The germline V and J ends were trimmed by 2 bases and 0 bases, with 20 bases remaining between them.

The J gene is TRBJ1-4, the V gene TRBV15; TRBD1 matches 9 bases. CDR1 and CDR2 from the germline V gene are LNHNV and YYDKDF (reference sequence). V was clipped by 5 bases and J by 5 bases; unmatched bases: 3. This CDR3 is 14 amino acids long. The CDR3 DNA reads TGTGCCACCAGCCGACAGGGGGGGAATGAAAAACTGTTTTTT. Its protein is CATSRQGGNEKLFF.

The rearrangement uses TRBV2 and TRBJ2-3; D remains unclear. CDR1 is SNHLY, CDR2 FYNNEI, per germline. The V end was cut by 1 base, the J end by 1 base, with 9 bases between. This CDR3 spans 15 amino acids. For the CDR3, the DNA is TGTGCCAGCAGTGAAGACAGTTCGGGCACAGATACGCAGTATTTT. Residues: CASSEDSSGTDTQYF. Together with reference TRBV2 and TRBJ2-3, the CDR3 gives the full variable domain: EPEVTQTPSHQVTQMGQEVILRCVPISNHLYFYWYRQILGQKVEFLVSFYNNEISEKSEIFDDQFSVERPDGSNFTLKIRSTKLEDSAMYFCASSEDSSGTDTQYFGPGTRLTVL.

This sequence joins TRBV6-2 or TRBV6-3 and TRBJ1-5; the D is unclear. Trimming removed 0 bases at V and 2 bases at J, with 14 bases between. Germline assignment: CDR1 MNHEY and CDR2 SVGEGT. The CDR3 has 17 amino acids. The CDR3 nucleotides read TGTGCCAGCAGTTACTCTGGGGAGGTGATGGGCAATCAGCCCCAGCATTTT. Its protein product is CASSYSGEVMGNQPQHF.

The genes are TRBV6-4 and TRBJ1-5; 9 bases are a match to TRBD1. J was trimmed by 7 bases and V by 6 bases; bases with no gene match: 4. This CDR3 comprises 13 residues. Germline loops: CDR1 MRHNA, CDR2 SNTAGT. CDR3 sequence reads: CASSLDRGQPQHF. DNA of the CDR3: TGTGCCAGCAGCCTGGACAGGGGACAGCCCCAGCATTTT.

The CDR3 loop reads CASRPRGVRETQYF. In DNA, the CDR3 is TGTGCCAGCAGACCACGGGGGGTTAGAGAGACCCAGTACTTC. This chain joins TRBV6-5 and TRBJ2-5, with 7 bases fitting TRBD2. In germline, CDR1 is MNHEY, CDR2 SVGAGI. J lost 4 bases, V lost 6 bases, and 8 bases had no gene match. The CDR3 spans 14 residues.

V and J are TRBV5-1 and TRBJ2-5; D may be TRBD1 (5 bases). The CDR3 runs to 14 residues. Per germline, CDR1 SGHRS and CDR2 YFSETQ. V dropped 4 bases and J dropped 1 base, with 11 bases sitting between them. CDR3 region: CASSHTGIQETQYF. As DNA, the CDR3 is TGCGCCAGCAGCCATACAGGCATCCAAGAGACCCAGTACTTC. The full variable domain, in which reference TRBV5-1 and TRBJ2-5 provide the parts outside the CDR3, is KAGVTQTPRYLIKTRGQQVTLSCSPISGHRSVSWYQQTPGQGLQFLFEYFSETQRNKGNFPGRFSGRQFSNSRSEMNVSTLELGDSALYLCASSHTGIQETQYFGPGTRLLVL.

The rearrangement uses TRBV9 and TRBJ2-7, with 8 positions matching TRBD1. The CDR3 totals 18 residues. The V gene end was trimmed by 3 bases and the J gene end by 5 bases; junction bases not matched to a gene: 19. Germline V CDR1 and CDR2: SGDLS, YYNGEE. This chain's CDR3 is CASSAQLETGARRDEQYF. In DNA form, the CDR3 reads TGTGCCAGCAGCGCTCAGCTAGAGACAGGGGCCCGGAGGGACGAGCAGTACTTC. Based on the CDR3 plus reference TRBV9 and TRBJ2-7, the full variable domain is DSGVTQTPKHLITATGQRVTLRCSPRSGDLSVYWYQQSLDQGLQFLIQYYNGEERAKGNILERFSAQQFPDLHSELNLSSLELGDSALYFCASSAQLETGARRDEQYFGPGTRLTVT.

DNA for the CDR3: TGTGCCAGCAGCTTCCCGGGACAGGGGGCTCAGCCCCAGCATTTT. Translation: CASSFPGQGAQPQHF. This chain links TRBV11-3 with TRBJ1-5; 12 positions match TRBD1. Per the germline V gene, CDR1 is SGHNT and CDR2 is YENEEA. The ends lost 3 bases at V and 6 bases at J; junction bases unmatched: 3. This CDR3 has 15 residues.

Concerning this clone: The identical CDR3 is also encoded by other nucleotide sequences in the sample. The chain couples TRBV7-9 to TRBJ1-1, with D perhaps TRBD1 (5 bases). Trimming shortened V by 1 base and J by 5 bases, and 8 bases separated the two germline ends. Per germline, CDR1 SEHNR and CDR2 FQNEAQ (reference sequence). This CDR3 has 13 residues. CDR3 loop: CASSLEPGTEAFF. DNA for the CDR3: TGTGCCAGCAGCTTAGAACCAGGGACTGAAGCTTTCTTT.

V and J are TRBV23-1 and TRBJ2-3; D is perhaps TRBD1 (8 bases). TRBV23-1 carries the ORF label, with uncertain function. The V end was cut by 5 bases, the J end by 3 bases, with 15 bases between. The CDR3 spans 15 residues. Written as DNA, the CDR3 is TGCGCCAGCAGTTTGGACAGGGAGGGTACAGATACGCAGTATTTT. Amino acids: CASSLDREGTDTQYF.

This clone was picked up a small number of times. This sequence joins TRBV9 and TRBJ1-2, with a tentative D call TRBD1 (5 bases). The CDR3 covers 14 residues. CDR1 and CDR2 from the germline V gene are SGDLS and YYNGEE. Deletions cut 4 bases from V and 8 bases from J, with 18 bases between. CDR3 sequence reads: CASSTQGALGGYTF. The CDR3 DNA follows: TGTGCCAGCAGCACCCAGGGCGCCCTGGGGGGCTACACCTTC.

The chain couples TRBV7-8 to TRBJ2-1, with a tentative D call TRBD2 (7 bases). V was pared by 5 bases and J by 4 bases, with 21 bases between. This CDR3 has 17 amino acids. Germline values: CDR1 SGHVS, CDR2 FQNEAQ. This CDR3 is CASSPTKGRGHYNEQFF. The CDR3 bases are TGTGCCAGCAGCCCAACGAAGGGGCGGGGGCATTACAATGAGCAGTTCTTC. Using reference TRBV7-8 and TRBJ2-1 for the parts outside the CDR3, the full variable domain is GAGVSQSPRYKVAKRGQDVALRCDPISGHVSLFWYQQALGQGPEFLTYFQNEAQLDKSGLPSDRFFAERPEGSVSTLKIQRTQQEDSAVYLCASSPTKGRGHYNEQFFGPGTRLTVL.

V usage is TRBV6-4 and J usage is TRBJ1-2; 7 bases map to TRBD1. Germline V gene data show CDR1 as MRHNA and CDR2 as SNTAGT. Trimming took 3 bases from V and 6 from J; bases not matched to a gene: 4. The CDR3 extends over 13 amino acids. In DNA form, the CDR3 reads TGTGCCAGCAGTGATGTAGGGGGCCATGGCTACACCTTC. This codes for CASSDVGGHGYTF.

This clone has a single count. The chain couples TRBV7-2 to TRBJ1-5, with D tentatively TRBD1 (6 bases). Looked up from germline, CDR1 is SGHTA and CDR2 is FQGNSA. The CDR3 totals 19 residues. V was pared by 1 base and J by 2 bases, with 21 bases between. DNA of the CDR3: TGTGCCAGCAGCTTAGGGTTTTCGGGGGGGCGTAGCGGCAATCAGCCCCAGCATTTT. It specifies CASSLGFSGGRSGNQPQHF.

This clone was detected once. The chain is built from TRBV7-3 and TRBJ2-5, with D perhaps matching TRBD2 (6 bases). Trimming cost V 4 bases and J 5 bases, with 14 bases left between them. CDR3 length: 14 residues. Germline CDR1 SGHTA, CDR2 FQGTGA. The CDR3 bases are TGTGCCAGCAGCTACGGGACCGCGGGGGAGACCCAGTACTTC. Protein: CASSYGTAGETQYF.

The J gene is TRBJ2-4, the V gene TRBV6-1; 8 bases map to TRBD2. The junction had 9 bases not matched to a gene; V was cut back by 2 bases and J by 3 bases. Germline lookup yields CDR1 MNHNS and CDR2 SASEGT. The CDR3 spans 17 residues. CDR3 amino acids: CASSERAGRVFKNIQYF. For the CDR3, the DNA is TGTGCCAGCAGTGAAAGGGCCGGGAGGGTGTTCAAAAACATTCAGTACTTC.

CDR3 in DNA: TGTGCCAGCAGGGCAGGGGTCGATTCTCAGCCCCAGCATTTT. It yields the protein CASRAGVDSQPQHF. This chain joins TRBV6-5 and TRBJ1-5, with D tentatively TRBD1 (6 bases). CDR3 length equals 14 residues. Per the germline V gene, CDR1 is MNHEY and CDR2 is SVGAGI. V lost 6 bases and J 6 bases, leaving 15 bases between the germline ends.

The chain joins TRBV24-1 to TRBJ1-5; TRBD1 might be the D (6 bases). The CDR3 is 15 residues long. Germline V gives CDR1 KGHDR, CDR2 SFDVKD. Trimming cost V 4 bases and J 3 bases, with 12 bases left between them. The CDR3 is CATSDSGQPNQPQHF. CDR3 DNA: TGTGCCACCAGTGACTCCGGACAGCCCAATCAGCCCCAGCATTTT.

The V and J genes are TRBV25-1 and TRBJ2-5, with D possibly being TRBD2 (6 bases). Germline V gene data show CDR1 as MGHDK and CDR2 as SYGVNS. Deletions cut 5 bases from V and 0 bases from J, with 10 bases between. The CDR3 spans 14 residues. The CDR3 is CASSSRDYQETQYF. In DNA, the CDR3 is TGTGCCAGCAGTAGCCGGGACTACCAAGAGACCCAGTACTTC.

The chain has TRBV5-1 and TRBJ1-2; 9 bases agree with TRBD1. CDR3 size: 15 residues. Looked up from germline, CDR1 is SGHRS and CDR2 is YFSETQ. The trim removed 1 base at V and 5 bases at J, leaving 6 bases unmatched. CDR3 amino acids: CASSLSQGALYGYTF. In nucleotides, the CDR3 is TGCGCCAGCAGCTTGTCACAGGGGGCTCTATATGGCTACACCTTC. The complete variable domain, with remaining parts taken from reference TRBV5-1 and TRBJ1-2, reads KAGVTQTPRYLIKTRGQQVTLSCSPISGHRSVSWYQQTPGQGLQFLFEYFSETQRNKGNFPGRFSGRQFSNSRSEMNVSTLELGDSALYLCASSLSQGALYGYTFGSGTRLTVV.